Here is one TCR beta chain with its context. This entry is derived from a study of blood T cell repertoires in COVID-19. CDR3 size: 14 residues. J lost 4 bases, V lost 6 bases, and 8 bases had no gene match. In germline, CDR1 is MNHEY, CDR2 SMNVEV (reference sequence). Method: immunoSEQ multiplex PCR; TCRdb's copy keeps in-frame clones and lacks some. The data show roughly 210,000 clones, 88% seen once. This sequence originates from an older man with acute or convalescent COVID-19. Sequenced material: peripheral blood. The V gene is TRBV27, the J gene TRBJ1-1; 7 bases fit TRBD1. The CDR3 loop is CASSWDSRATEAFF. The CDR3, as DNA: TGTGCCAGCAGCTGGGACAGTCGCGCCACTGAAGCTTTCTTT.